These 18 T cell receptor beta chains were sequenced from one sample in a study of PD-1 blockade in classical Hodgkin lymphoma. Described time point: newly diagnosed, previously untreated cHL patient sample. Some clones are missing from TCRdb's copy, which holds only in-frame ones; the method was immunoSEQ multiplex PCR. The data contain approximately 31,000 clones, 90% to 95% of them singletons. Sequencing was carried out using peripheral blood mononuclear cells (PBMCs). The source of these receptors is a human donor with classical Hodgkin lymphoma.

This chain uses TRBV5-5 with TRBJ2-3; D gene ambiguous. The CDR3 runs to 15 residues. Trimming removed 4 bases at V and 4 bases at J, with 16 bases between. Germline V CDR1 and CDR2: SGHKS, YYEKEE (reference sequence). CDR3 residues: CASSPDLLRADTQYF. CDR3 in DNA: TGTGCCAGCAGCCCCGACCTACTTCGTGCAGATACGCAGTATTTT.

For this clone: A junction end diverges from the germline sequence, so it may reflect a read error. The chain carries TRBV19 and TRBJ1-5; 8 bases map to TRBD1. The CDR3 runs 16 residues. In germline, CDR1 is LNHDA, CDR2 SQIVND (reference sequence). CDR3 DNA: TGTGCCAATAGTATACGTAGGACAGGGCTCAATCAGCCCCAGCATTTT. Translation gives CANSIRRTGLNQPQHF. Full variable domain (outside the CDR3, taken from reference TRBV19 and TRBJ1-5): DGGITQSPKYLFRKEGQNVTLSCEQNLNHDAMYWYRQDPGQGLRLIYYSQIVNDFQKGDIAEGYSVSREKKESFPLTVTSAQKNPTAFYLCANSIRRTGLNQPQHFGDGTRLSIL.

V gene TRBV11-2 combines with J gene TRBJ1-2; D unresolved. The germline CDR1 and CDR2 sequences are SGHAT and FQNNGV. Trimming took off 4 bases at V and 5 bases at J, with 14 bases between the two ends. CDR3 length: 14 amino acids. CDR3 in DNA: TGTGCCAGCAGCTCAATTAGGATAAAGTATGGCTACACCTTC. It encodes CASSSIRIKYGYTF.

The V and J genes are TRBV29-1 and TRBJ2-3, with 9 bases fitting TRBD2. V was clipped by 4 bases and J by 6 bases; unmatched bases: 11. Germline V CDR1 and CDR2: SQVTM, ANQGSEA. The CDR3 has 15 amino acids. The CDR3 here is CSVGGGGAYGDTQYF. CDR3 in DNA: TGCAGCGTTGGTGGCGGGGGGGCCTATGGGGATACGCAGTATTTT.

The V and J genes are TRBV19 and TRBJ1-5; D call uncertain. Germline CDR1 LNHDA, CDR2 SQIVND (reference sequence). The length of the CDR3 is 15 residues. V lost 5 bases, J lost 3 bases, and 14 bases lay in between. CDR3 nucleotide sequence: TGTGCCAGTAGTCCCATGAGGGAAGTCAATCAGCCCCAGCATTTT. Translating it yields CASSPMREVNQPQHF.

This clone was seen more than once but under ten times. The CDR3 loop is CASSGQGAGEAFF. The CDR3 coding sequence is TGTGCCAGCTCGGGACAGGGGGCTGGTGAAGCTTTCTTT. The rearrangement uses TRBV27 and TRBJ1-1, with 12 positions matching TRBD1. V lost 8 bases and J lost 7; bases outside the gene matches: 5. CDR3 length: 13 residues. CDR1 is MNHEY and CDR2 is SMNVEV in the germline V gene (reference sequence).

DNA for the CDR3: TGTGCCAGCAGTTTACAAAACACTGAAGCTTTCTTT. As protein: CASSLQNTEAFF. The chain carries TRBV6-5 and TRBJ1-1; D remains unclear. The CDR3 length is 12 residues. Trimming removed 4 bases at V and 2 bases at J, with 5 bases between. Germline CDR1 reads MNHEY; CDR2 reads SVGAGI.

The V gene is TRBV28, the J gene TRBJ2-7; a possible D gene is TRBD1 (5 bases). V was pared by 2 bases and J by 2 bases, with 13 bases between. Germline V gene data show CDR1 as MDHEN and CDR2 as SYDVKM. The CDR3 covers 15 residues. The CDR3 sequence is CASSLRGIPPYEQYF. The CDR3 DNA reads TGTGCCAGCAGTTTAAGGGGAATCCCGCCCTACGAGCAGTACTTC.

The rearrangement uses TRBV27 and TRBJ2-2; 14 bases map to TRBD2. Trimming cost V 4 bases and J 8 bases; bases outside gene matches: 3. The germline gives CDR1 MNHEY, CDR2 SMNVEV (reference sequence). The CDR3 is made up of 15 amino acids. Written as DNA, the CDR3 is TGTGCCAGCAGTTCCTGGACTAGCGGGAGGGGGGAGCTGTTTTTT. This codes for CASSSWTSGRGELFF.

This chain uses TRBV15 with TRBJ1-1, with a tentative D call TRBD1 (5 bases). Trimming took off 0 bases at V and 5 bases at J, with 10 bases between the two ends. CDR3 length: 14 residues. Per germline, CDR1 LNHNV and CDR2 YYDKDF (reference sequence). CDR3 region: CATSREGWGTEAFF. DNA of the CDR3: TGTGCCACCAGCAGAGAGGGTTGGGGGACTGAAGCTTTCTTT.

The gene calls are TRBV6-1 and TRBJ2-7, with TRBD1 matching over 9 bases. Germline-derived CDR1 and CDR2 are MNHNS and SASEGT. The junction had 11 bases not matched to a gene; V was cut back by 3 bases and J by 2 bases. CDR3 length: 17 residues. Written as DNA, the CDR3 is TGTGCCAGCAGTGAGCGGACAGGGGCGATATGGGCCTACGAGCAGTACTTC. Its translation: CASSERTGAIWAYEQYF.

The gene calls are TRBV5-6 and TRBJ1-1; the match to TRBD1 covers 11 bases. CDR1 and CDR2 (germline): SGHDT, YYEEEE. J gave up 6 bases and V 3 bases, and 4 bases lay outside the gene matches. The CDR3 extends over 14 amino acids. The DNA for the CDR3 is TGTGCCAGCAGCTCCGGACAGGGGGCGGCTGAAGCTTTCTTT. It codes for CASSSGQGAAEAFF.

The rearrangement joins TRBV5-4 to TRBJ1-3; no reliable D call. Germline CDR1 reads SGHNT; CDR2 reads YYREEE (reference sequence). V lost 4 bases to trimming and J lost 4 bases, with 18 bases between them. The CDR3 sequence is 16 residues long. Here the CDR3 reads CASSHDPSRRGNTIYF. CDR3 nucleotides: TGTGCCAGCAGCCACGACCCCTCACGCCGGGGAAACACCATATATTTT.

This chain connects TRBV18 to TRBJ1-1; D might be TRBD1 (5 bases). The CDR3 is made up of 14 amino acids. From germline, CDR1 is KGHSH and CDR2 LQKENI. V was trimmed by 4 bases and J by 3 bases, leaving 12 bases between them. The CDR3 bases are TGTGCCAGCTCACAGGTTACAGGAGACACTGAAGCTTTCTTT. It yields the protein CASSQVTGDTEAFF.

The chain combines TRBV29-1 with TRBJ1-4, with 10 positions matching TRBD1. Germline V CDR1 and CDR2: SQVTM, ANQGSEA. The CDR3 is 15 residues long. With 3 bases clipped from V and 6 bases from J, the junction kept 7 bases outside the gene matches. CDR3 nucleotides: TGCAGCGTTGATCCCCCCGGGACAGGGGATGAAAAACTGTTTTTT. It is translated as CSVDPPGTGDEKLFF.

The V and J genes are TRBV19 and TRBJ2-1; D could derive from TRBD1 or TRBD2 (6 bases each). The CDR3 loop spans 13 amino acids. CDR1 and CDR2 (germline): LNHDA, SQIVND (reference sequence). Between the trimmed V and J ends, which lost 6 bases and 13 bases, there was a span of 19 bases. The CDR3 nucleotides read TGTGCCAGTAGGCACAGGGAGGTAACCGCCCAGTTCTTC. Protein sequence: CASRHREVTAQFF. Complete variable domain (other parts from reference TRBV19 and TRBJ2-1): DGGITQSPKYLFRKEGQNVTLSCEQNLNHDAMYWYRQDPGQGLRLIYYSQIVNDFQKGDIAEGYSVSREKKESFPLTVTSAQKNPTAFYLCASRHREVTAQFFGPGTRLTVL.

This clone was counted a single time. The V and J genes are TRBV27 and TRBJ2-2; 9 bases map to TRBD1. Looked up from germline, CDR1 is MNHEY and CDR2 is SMNVEV (reference sequence). The trim removed 7 bases at V and 3 bases at J, leaving 9 bases unmatched. The CDR3 has 16 amino acids. CDR3 protein: CASTLGTGGYTGELFF. CDR3 in DNA: TGTGCCAGCACCTTAGGAACAGGGGGCTACACCGGGGAGCTGTTTTTT.

The rearrangement links TRBV4-1 to TRBJ2-1; possible D gene TRBD2, 6 bases. The CDR3 length is 14 residues. Trimming cost V 1 base and J 6 bases, with 10 bases left between them. From germline, CDR1 is MGHRA and CDR2 YSYEKL. Here the CDR3 DNA reads TGCGCCAGCAGCCAAGTCCCGGGGGTCAATGAGCAGTTCTTC. Amino acid sequence: CASSQVPGVNEQFF.